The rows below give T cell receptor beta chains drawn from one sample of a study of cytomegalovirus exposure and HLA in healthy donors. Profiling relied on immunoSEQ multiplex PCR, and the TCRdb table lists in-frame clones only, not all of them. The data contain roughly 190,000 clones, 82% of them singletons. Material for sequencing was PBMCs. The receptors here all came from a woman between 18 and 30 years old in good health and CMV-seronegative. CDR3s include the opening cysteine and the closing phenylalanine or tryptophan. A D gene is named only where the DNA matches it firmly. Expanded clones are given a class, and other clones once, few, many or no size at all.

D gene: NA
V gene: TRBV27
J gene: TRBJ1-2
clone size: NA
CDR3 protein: CASSLFPGSAYGYTF
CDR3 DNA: TGTGCCAGCAGTTTATTCCCAGGGTCGGCCTATGGCTACACCTTC

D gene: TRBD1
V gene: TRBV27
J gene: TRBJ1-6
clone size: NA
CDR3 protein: CASRTGFPSPLHF
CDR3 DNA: TGTGCCAGCCGGACAGGGTTTCCTTCACCCCTCCACTTT

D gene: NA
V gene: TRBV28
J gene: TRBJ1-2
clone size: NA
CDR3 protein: CASSPGTGANYGYTF
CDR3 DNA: TGTGCCAGCAGTCCGGGGACGGGAGCTAACTATGGCTACACCTTC

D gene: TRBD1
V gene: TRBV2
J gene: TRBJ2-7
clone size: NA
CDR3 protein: CASSLTGTAPEQYF
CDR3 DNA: TGTGCCAGCAGTCTAACCGGGACAGCTCCTGAGCAGTACTTC

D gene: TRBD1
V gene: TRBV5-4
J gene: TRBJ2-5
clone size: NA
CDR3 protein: CASSARQGAEETQYF
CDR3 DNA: TGTGCCAGCAGCGCGAGACAGGGAGCGGAGGAGACCCAGTACTTC

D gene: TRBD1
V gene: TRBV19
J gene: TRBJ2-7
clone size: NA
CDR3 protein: CASKETGTYEQYF
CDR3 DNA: TGTGCCAGTAAGGAGACAGGGACCTACGAGCAGTACTTC

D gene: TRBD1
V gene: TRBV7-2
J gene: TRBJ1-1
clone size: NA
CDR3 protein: CASSLVGGGQAFF
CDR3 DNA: TGTGCCAGCAGCTTAGTAGGAGGGGGCCAAGCTTTCTTT

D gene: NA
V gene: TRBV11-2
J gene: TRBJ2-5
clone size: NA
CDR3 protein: CASSPVVGGETQYF
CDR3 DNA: TGTGCCAGCAGTCCCGTTGTTGGCGGAGAGACCCAGTACTTC

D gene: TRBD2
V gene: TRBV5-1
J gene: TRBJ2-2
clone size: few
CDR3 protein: CASSLLLAGMTGELFF
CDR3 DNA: TGCGCCAGCAGCTTGTTACTAGCGGGAATGACCGGGGAGCTGTTTTTT

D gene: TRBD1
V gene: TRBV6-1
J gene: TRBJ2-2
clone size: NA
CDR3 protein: CASDSLQGIGELFF
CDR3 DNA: TGTGCCAGCGATAGCCTACAGGGGATCGGGGAGCTGTTTTTT

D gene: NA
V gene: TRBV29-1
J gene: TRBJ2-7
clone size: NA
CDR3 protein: CSVESAASYEQYF
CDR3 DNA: TGCAGCGTTGAAAGCGCAGCCTCCTACGAGCAGTACTTC

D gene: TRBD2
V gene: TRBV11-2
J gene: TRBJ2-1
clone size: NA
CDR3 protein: CASSSTPTSGRNNEQFF
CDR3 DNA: TGTGCCAGCAGCTCCACACCGACTAGCGGGAGGAACAATGAGCAGTTCTTC

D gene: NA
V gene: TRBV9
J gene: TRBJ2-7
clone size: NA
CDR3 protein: CASSAAGLAYEQYF
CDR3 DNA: TGTGCCAGCAGCGCCGCGGGACTCGCCTACGAGCAGTACTTC

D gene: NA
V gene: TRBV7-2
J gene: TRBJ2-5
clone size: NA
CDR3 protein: CASSLAGVGETQYF
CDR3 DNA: TGTGCCAGCAGCTTAGCGGGAGTGGGGGAGACCCAGTACTTC

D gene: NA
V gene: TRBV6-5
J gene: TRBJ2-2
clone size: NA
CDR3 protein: CASSYVYRENTGELFF
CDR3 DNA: TGTGCCAGCAGTTACGTATACAGGGAAAACACCGGGGAGCTGTTTTTT

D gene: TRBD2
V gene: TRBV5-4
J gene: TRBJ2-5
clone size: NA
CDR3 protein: CASSQGGLAEETQYF
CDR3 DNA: TGTGCCAGCAGCCAGGGTGGTCTAGCGGAAGAGACCCAGTACTTC

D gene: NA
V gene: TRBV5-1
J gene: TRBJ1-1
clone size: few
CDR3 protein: CASSLPTGDTEAFF
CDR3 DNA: TGCGCCAGCAGCTTGCCTACAGGTGACACTGAAGCTTTCTTT

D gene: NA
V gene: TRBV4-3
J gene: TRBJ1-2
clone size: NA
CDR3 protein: CASSQRSGGNGYTF
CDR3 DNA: TGCGCCAGCAGCCAGCGCTCGGGGGGTAATGGCTACACCTTC

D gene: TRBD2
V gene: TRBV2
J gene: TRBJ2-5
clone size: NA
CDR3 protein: CASSRDSRGLAGQRETQYF
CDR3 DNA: TGTGCCAGCAGTCGCGATTCGAGGGGACTAGCGGGACAGAGGGAGACCCAGTACTTC

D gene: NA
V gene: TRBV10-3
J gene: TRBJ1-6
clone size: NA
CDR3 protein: CAISESIDSPLHF
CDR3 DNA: TGTGCCATCAGTGAGTCTATAGATTCACCCCTCCACTTT

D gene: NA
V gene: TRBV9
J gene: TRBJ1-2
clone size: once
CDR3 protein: CASSVALTVTGYGYTF
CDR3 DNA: TGTGCCAGCAGCGTAGCTCTAACAGTTACAGGCTATGGCTACACCTTC

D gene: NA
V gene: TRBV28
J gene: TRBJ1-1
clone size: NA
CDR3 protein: CASSSLFRVGLSNTEAFF
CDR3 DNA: TGTGCCAGCAGTTCGCTTTTTCGCGTGGGCCTCTCGAACACTGAAGCTTTCTTT

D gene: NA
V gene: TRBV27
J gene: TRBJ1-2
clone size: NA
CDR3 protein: CASSNRVSGYTF
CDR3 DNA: TGTGCCAGCAGCAACAGGGTGTCTGGCTACACCTTC

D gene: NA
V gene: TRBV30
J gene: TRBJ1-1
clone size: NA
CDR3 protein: CAWDFGGAAFF
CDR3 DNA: TGTGCCTGGGATTTCGGGGGGGCGGCTTTCTTT

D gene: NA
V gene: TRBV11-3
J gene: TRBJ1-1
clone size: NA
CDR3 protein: CASSSGGRDTEAFF
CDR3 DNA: TGTGCCAGCAGCTCCGGGGGGAGAGACACTGAAGCTTTCTTT

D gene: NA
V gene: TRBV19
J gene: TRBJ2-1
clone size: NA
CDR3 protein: CASSIPLGRNEQFF
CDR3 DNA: TGTGCCAGTAGTATTCCTTTGGGCCGTAATGAGCAGTTCTTC

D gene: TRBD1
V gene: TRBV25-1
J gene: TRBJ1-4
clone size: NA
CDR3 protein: CASSDDRGSVGLFF
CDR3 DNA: TGTGCCAGCAGTGACGACAGGGGTTCGGTAGGACTGTTTTTT

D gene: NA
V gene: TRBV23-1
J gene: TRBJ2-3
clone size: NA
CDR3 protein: CASRPGLGTDTQYF
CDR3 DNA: TGCGCCAGCAGACCGGGACTTGGCACAGATACGCAGTATTTT

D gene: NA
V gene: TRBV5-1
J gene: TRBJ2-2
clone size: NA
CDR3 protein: CASSFTGITGELFF
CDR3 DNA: TGCGCCAGCAGCTTCACAGGTATCACCGGGGAGCTGTTTTTT

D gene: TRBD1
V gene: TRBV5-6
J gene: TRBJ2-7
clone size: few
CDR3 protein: CASSSGTGGYEQYF
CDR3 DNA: TGTGCCAGCAGTTCCGGGACAGGGGGGTACGAGCAGTACTTC

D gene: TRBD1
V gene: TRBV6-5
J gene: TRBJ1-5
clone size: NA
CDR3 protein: CASSHGQENQPQHF
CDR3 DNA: TGTGCCAGCAGCCACGGACAGGAGAATCAGCCCCAGCATTTT

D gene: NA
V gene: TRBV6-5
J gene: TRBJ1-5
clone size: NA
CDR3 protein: CASSFTGQSNQPQHF
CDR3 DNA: TGTGCCAGCAGTTTTACAGGGCAGAGCAATCAGCCCCAGCATTTT

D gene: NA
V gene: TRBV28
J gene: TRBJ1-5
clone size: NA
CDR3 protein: CASSSSGRDRSNQPQHF
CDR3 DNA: NA

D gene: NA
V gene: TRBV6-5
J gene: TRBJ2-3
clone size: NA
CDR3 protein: CASSGGAPTNTQYF
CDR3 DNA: TGTGCCAGCAGTGGTGGGGCCCCGACAAATACGCAGTATTTT

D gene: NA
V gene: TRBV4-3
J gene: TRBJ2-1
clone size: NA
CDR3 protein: CASSRGPYNEQFF
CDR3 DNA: TGCGCCAGTAGCCGCGGGCCGTACAATGAGCAGTTCTTC

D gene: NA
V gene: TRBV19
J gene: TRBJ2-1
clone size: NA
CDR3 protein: CASSAFYHNEQFF
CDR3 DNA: TGTGCCAGTTCCGCGTTCTATCACAATGAGCAGTTCTTC

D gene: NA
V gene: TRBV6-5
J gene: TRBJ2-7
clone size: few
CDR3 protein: CASSRQGEVREQYF
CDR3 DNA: TGTGCCAGCAGTCGGCAGGGGGAGGTACGGGAGCAGTACTTC

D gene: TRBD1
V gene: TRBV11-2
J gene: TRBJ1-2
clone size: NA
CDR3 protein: CASSVGDRPYGYTF
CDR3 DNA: TGTGCCAGCAGCGTAGGGGACAGGCCCTATGGCTACACCTTC

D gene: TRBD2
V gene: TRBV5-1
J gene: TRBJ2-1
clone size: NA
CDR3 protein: CASSLLAGGPLNEQFF
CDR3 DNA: TGCGCCAGCAGCTTGTTAGCGGGAGGGCCCCTCAATGAGCAGTTCTTC

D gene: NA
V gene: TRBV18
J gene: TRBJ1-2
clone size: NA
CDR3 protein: CASSPGDFYGYTF
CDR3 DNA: TGTGCCAGCTCACCCGGGGATTTTTATGGCTACACCTTC

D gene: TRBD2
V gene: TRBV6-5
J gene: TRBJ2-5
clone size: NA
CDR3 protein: CASSYLAGGRETQYF
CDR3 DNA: TGTGCCAGCAGTTACCTAGCGGGAGGTCGAGAGACCCAGTACTTC

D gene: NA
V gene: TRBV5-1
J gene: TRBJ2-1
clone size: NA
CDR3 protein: CASSPPAGTSGEQFF
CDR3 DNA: TGCGCCAGCAGCCCCCCGGCGGGCACCTCCGGTGAGCAGTTCTTC

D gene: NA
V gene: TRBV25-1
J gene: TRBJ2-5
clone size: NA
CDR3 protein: CASRSGSQETQYF
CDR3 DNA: TGTGCCAGCAGGAGCGGGTCCCAAGAGACCCAGTACTTC

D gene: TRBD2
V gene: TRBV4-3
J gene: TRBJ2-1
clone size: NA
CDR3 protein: CASSQDGTGTSRYNEQFF
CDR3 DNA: TGCGCCAGCAGCCAAGATGGAACCGGGACTAGCCGTTACAATGAGCAGTTCTTC

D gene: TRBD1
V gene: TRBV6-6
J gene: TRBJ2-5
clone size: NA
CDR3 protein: CASSMTGIQETQYF
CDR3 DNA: TGTGCCAGCAGTATGACAGGGATCCAAGAGACCCAGTACTTC

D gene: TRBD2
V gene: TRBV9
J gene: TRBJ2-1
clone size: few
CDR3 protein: CASSVLAGGTYNEQFF
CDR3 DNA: TGTGCCAGCAGCGTCTTAGCGGGAGGCACCTACAATGAGCAGTTCTTC

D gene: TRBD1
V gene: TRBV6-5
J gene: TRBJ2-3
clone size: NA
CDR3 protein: CASRKRTGATDTQYF
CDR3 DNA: TGTGCCAGCAGAAAACGGACAGGGGCCACAGATACGCAGTATTTT

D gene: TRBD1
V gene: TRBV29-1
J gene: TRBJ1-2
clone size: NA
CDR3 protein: CSVNPWTGLLHGYTF
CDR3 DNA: TGCAGCGTTAACCCTTGGACAGGGCTTTTACATGGCTACACCTTC

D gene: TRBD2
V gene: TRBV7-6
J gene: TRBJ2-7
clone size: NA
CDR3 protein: CASSPRGVGLAGATLYF
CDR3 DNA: TGTGCCAGCAGCCCTCGCGGGGTTGGACTAGCGGGAGCGACGCTGTACTTC

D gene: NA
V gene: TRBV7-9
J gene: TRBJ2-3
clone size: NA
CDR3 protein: CASRSWEPTDTQYF
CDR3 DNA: TGTGCCAGCAGATCGTGGGAGCCTACAGATACGCAGTATTTT

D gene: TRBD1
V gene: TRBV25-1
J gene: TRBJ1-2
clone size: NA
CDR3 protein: CASSLGTGLSNYGYTF
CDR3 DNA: TGTGCCAGCAGCCTCGGGACAGGATTGTCTAACTATGGCTACACCTTC

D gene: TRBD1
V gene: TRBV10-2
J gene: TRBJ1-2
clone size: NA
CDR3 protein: CASSELGQGARYGYTF
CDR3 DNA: TGCGCCAGCAGTGAGCTTGGCCAGGGGGCCCGCTATGGCTACACCTTC

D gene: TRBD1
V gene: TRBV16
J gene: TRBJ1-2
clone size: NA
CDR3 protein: CASSPRQGNYGYTF
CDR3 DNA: TGTGCCAGCAGCCCTCGACAGGGAAACTATGGCTACACCTTC

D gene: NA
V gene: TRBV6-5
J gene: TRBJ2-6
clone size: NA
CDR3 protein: CASSYGQTGANVLTF
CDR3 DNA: TGTGCCAGCAGTTACGGCCAGACTGGGGCCAACGTCCTGACTTTC